Presented here are 18 T cell receptor beta chains from one specimen sequenced in a study of T cell responses to AZD1222 COVID-19 vaccine. Sequenced by immunoSEQ multiplex PCR; TCRdb stores in-frame clones only, minus some. The sample includes about 140,000 clones, 85% to 95% of them seen just once. The specimen was peripheral blood, collected after recovery from COVID-19. The receptors stem from an adult who had recovered from COVID-19.

This CDR3 is CASSEWRGPYEQYF. As DNA, the CDR3 is TGTGCCAGCAGTGAATGGCGGGGGCCCTACGAGCAGTACTTC. The V call is TRBV6-1, the J call TRBJ2-7, with D tentatively TRBD2 (7 bases). The CDR3 runs 14 residues. V lost 2 bases to trimming and J lost 2 bases, with 10 bases between them. Germline-derived CDR1 and CDR2 are MNHNS and SASEGT.

Here the CDR3 DNA reads TGTGCCAGTAGTGTTCTAACAGGGTACTCCTACAATGAGCAGTTCTTC. Translated: CASSVLTGYSYNEQFF. This chain uses TRBV19 with TRBJ2-1, with D tentatively TRBD1 (6 bases). V was clipped by 5 bases and J by 0 bases, with 14 bases between them. The V gene's germline CDR1 is LNHDA and CDR2 SQIVND (reference sequence). There are 16 residues in the CDR3.

CDR3 sequence reads: CASSPPGQGAPQYF. CDR3 nucleotide sequence: TGTGCCAGCAGTCCCCCGGGACAGGGGGCGCCCCAGTACTTC. The J gene is TRBJ2-7, the V gene TRBV28, with 12 bases matching TRBD1. This CDR3 is 14 amino acids long. The J segment lost 10 bases and the V segment lost 5 bases, leaving 9 bases of the junction unmatched. Per germline, CDR1 MDHEN and CDR2 SYDVKM.

The gene calls are TRBV28 and TRBJ1-6, with TRBD1 as a possible D gene (6 bases). Trimming removed 5 bases from V and 7 bases from J, with 12 bases in between. The CDR3 covers 14 residues. CDR1 and CDR2 (germline): MDHEN, SYDVKM. CDR3 in DNA: TGTGCCAGCAGTCCAGGACAGCGAAATTCACCCCTCCACTTT. This gives the protein CASSPGQRNSPLHF.

This rearrangement joins TRBV30 to TRBJ2-1, with 12 bases aligning to TRBD2. The V gene end was trimmed by 0 bases and the J gene end by 7 bases; junction bases not matched to a gene: 4. The CDR3 runs 15 residues. Germline CDR1 GTSNPN, CDR2 SVGIG (reference sequence). In DNA, the CDR3 is TGTGCCTGGAGTGTGCTAGCGGGAGGGCCGAATGAGCAGTTCTTC. Translating it yields CAWSVLAGGPNEQFF.

The chain employs TRBV5-4 and TRBJ2-3; a possible D gene is TRBD2 (6 bases). Germline-derived CDR1 and CDR2 are SGHNT and YYREEE (reference sequence). This CDR3 has 15 amino acids. The V end lost 2 bases, the J end lost 3 bases, and 13 bases lay between the germline ends. The CDR3 here is CASSLGGSRTDTQYF. DNA for the CDR3: TGTGCCAGCAGCTTAGGAGGGAGTAGAACAGATACGCAGTATTTT. Complete variable domain (other parts from reference TRBV5-4 and TRBJ2-3): ETGVTQSPTHLIKTRGQQVTLRCSSQSGHNTVSWYQQALGQGPQFIFQYYREEENGRGNFPPRFSGLQFPNYSSELNVNALELDDSALYLCASSLGGSRTDTQYFGPGTRLTVL.

This clone was picked up one time. Other DNA sequences in the same sample also yield this CDR3. The chain couples TRBV14 to TRBJ2-7, with D uncertain. Germline V gives CDR1 SGHDN, CDR2 FVKESK. Trimming removed 1 base from V and 4 bases from J, with 2 bases in between. This CDR3 region has 11 residues. As DNA, the CDR3 is TGTGCCAGCAGCCAAGCTTACGAGCAGTACTTC. It codes for CASSQAYEQYF.

The chain carries TRBV5-1 and TRBJ1-3, with D unresolved. The germline V gene has CDR1 SGHRS and CDR2 YFSETQ. Trimming took 0 bases from V and 8 from J, leaving 12 bases between them. The CDR3 is 14 residues long. CDR3 in amino acids: CASSLEGSEDTIYF. The CDR3, as DNA: TGCGCCAGCAGCTTGGAGGGCTCCGAAGACACCATATATTTT.

The chain couples TRBV28 to TRBJ1-5; the D gene is possibly TRBD1 (6 bases). V gave up 6 bases and J gave up 6 bases, with 18 bases separating them. Per the germline V gene, CDR1 is MDHEN and CDR2 is SYDVKM. The CDR3 spans 15 residues. CDR3 bases: TGTGCCAGCAGCCGCACTCCCAGGGGTTCTCAGCCCCAGCATTTT. Translated: CASSRTPRGSQPQHF.

The CDR3 DNA follows: TGTGCCAGCCTTGCCACAGGAGCAAAACATGGCTACACCTTC. Its protein is CASLATGAKHGYTF. This sequence joins TRBV28 and TRBJ1-2; D might be TRBD1 (5 bases). The germline V gene has CDR1 MDHEN and CDR2 SYDVKM. V shed 8 bases and J shed 6 bases, with 19 bases lying between them. The CDR3 is 14 residues long.

The chain combines TRBV6-2 or TRBV6-3 with TRBJ1-5; 12 nucleotides align to TRBD1. Germline CDR1 and CDR2: MNHEY and SVGEGT. Trimming took 6 bases from V and 3 from J; bases not matched to a gene: 9. This CDR3 is 17 amino acids long. The CDR3 coding sequence is TGTGCCAGCAGCCAAGGGACAGGGGGCTTGAACAATCAGCCCCAGCATTTT. This encodes CASSQGTGGLNNQPQHF.

The chain uses TRBV5-1 and TRBJ2-3, with D maybe TRBD2 (5 bases). The CDR3 runs 16 residues. Trimming stripped 0 bases from V and 5 bases from J, with 16 bases between. Per germline, CDR1 SGHRS and CDR2 YFSETQ. The CDR3 loop is CASSLADYPRGDTQYF. DNA for the CDR3: TGCGCCAGCAGCTTGGCCGACTACCCACGGGGAGATACGCAGTATTTT. Looking up the rest from reference TRBV5-1 and TRBJ2-3 gives the full variable domain: KAGVTQTPRYLIKTRGQQVTLSCSPISGHRSVSWYQQTPGQGLQFLFEYFSETQRNKGNFPGRFSGRQFSNSRSEMNVSTLELGDSALYLCASSLADYPRGDTQYFGPGTRLTVL.

This clone was observed a single time. J is TRBJ2-6 and V is TRBV6-2 or TRBV6-3; D gene uncertain. With 5 bases removed from V and 2 bases from J, the gap between germline ends came to 7 bases. Germline V gene lookup returns CDR1 MNHEY and CDR2 SVGEGT. There are 14 residues in the CDR3. CDR3 coding DNA: TGTGCCAGCAGTAGGGATGCTGGGGCCAACGTCCTGACTTTC. Its translation is CASSRDAGANVLTF.

The chain has TRBV14 and TRBJ1-5; 9 positions agree with TRBD1. This CDR3 has 14 amino acids. V trimming: 5 bases; J trimming: 4 bases; junction bases outside the gene matches: 3. In germline, CDR1 is SGHDN, CDR2 FVKESK. CDR3 sequence reads: CASSDGTGNQPQHF. The CDR3 nucleotides are TGTGCCAGCAGCGATGGGACAGGGAATCAGCCCCAGCATTTT.

V and J are TRBV11-2 and TRBJ2-7, with D perhaps TRBD1 or TRBD2 (5 bases each). The CDR3 covers 19 residues. The V gene lost 6 bases and the J gene lost 3 bases, with 30 bases spanning the gap. Looked up from germline, CDR1 is SGHAT and CDR2 is FQNNGV. The CDR3 region is CASSLWDLPPEDGIYEQYF. CDR3 bases: TGTGCCAGCAGTCTATGGGACCTTCCTCCCGAGGATGGCATCTACGAGCAGTACTTC.

V gene TRBV6-5 combines with J gene TRBJ2-7; 8 positions agree with TRBD2. CDR1 and CDR2 from the germline V gene are MNHEY and SVGAGI. The CDR3 extends over 16 amino acids. J lost 5 bases, V lost 1 base, and 10 bases had no gene match. The CDR3 loop is CASSYYTGLGFDEQYF. CDR3 nucleotides: TGTGCCAGCAGTTACTACACGGGACTAGGGTTCGACGAGCAGTACTTC.

This chain uses TRBV3-1 (or the pseudogene TRBV3-2) with TRBJ1-6; no firm D call. The CDR3 has 15 residues. Germline V lookup: CDR1 LGHDT, CDR2 YNNKEL (reference sequence). V shed 0 bases and J shed 7 bases, with 10 bases lying between them. For the CDR3, the DNA is TGTGCCAGCAGCCAAGACTCAGAGGGAAATTCACCCCTCCACTTT. Translating gives CASSQDSEGNSPLHF.

The chain employs TRBV3-1 (or the pseudogene TRBV3-2) and TRBJ2-7, with D maybe TRBD1 (5 bases). This CDR3 has 15 residues. Trimming cost V 4 bases and J 0 bases, with 13 bases left between them. CDR1 is LGHDT, CDR2 YNNKEL, per germline (reference sequence). The CDR3 DNA is TGTGCCAGCAGCCCCAGGGCTACCCCCTCCTACGAGCAGTACTTC. Its protein is CASSPRATPSYEQYF.